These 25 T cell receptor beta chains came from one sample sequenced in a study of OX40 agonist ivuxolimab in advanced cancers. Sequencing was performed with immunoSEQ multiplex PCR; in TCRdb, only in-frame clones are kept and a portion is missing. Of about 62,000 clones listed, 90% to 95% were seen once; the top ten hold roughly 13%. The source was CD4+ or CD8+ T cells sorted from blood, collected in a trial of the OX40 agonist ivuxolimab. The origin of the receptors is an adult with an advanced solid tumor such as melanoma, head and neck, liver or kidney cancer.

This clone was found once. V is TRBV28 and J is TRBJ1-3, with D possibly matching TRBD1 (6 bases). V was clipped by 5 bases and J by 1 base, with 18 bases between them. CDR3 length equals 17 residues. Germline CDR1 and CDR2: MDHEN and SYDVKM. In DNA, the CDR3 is TGTGCCAGCAGTCCGGGGTGGTGGGGGGCGTCTGGAAACACCATATATTTT. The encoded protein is CASSPGWWGASGNTIYF. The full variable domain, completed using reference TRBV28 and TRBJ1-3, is DVKVTQSSRYLVKRTGEKVFLECVQDMDHENMFWYRQDPGLGLRLIYFSYDVKMKEKGDIPEGYSVSREKKERFSLILESASTNQTSMYLCASSPGWWGASGNTIYFGEGSWLTVV.

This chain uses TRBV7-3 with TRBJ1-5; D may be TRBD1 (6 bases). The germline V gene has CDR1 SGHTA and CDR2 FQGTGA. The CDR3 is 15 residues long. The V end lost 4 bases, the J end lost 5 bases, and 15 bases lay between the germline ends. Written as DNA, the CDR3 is TGTGCCAGCAGCTCCCCTGGGGGCGTGCATCAGCCCCAGCATTTT. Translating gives CASSSPGGVHQPQHF.

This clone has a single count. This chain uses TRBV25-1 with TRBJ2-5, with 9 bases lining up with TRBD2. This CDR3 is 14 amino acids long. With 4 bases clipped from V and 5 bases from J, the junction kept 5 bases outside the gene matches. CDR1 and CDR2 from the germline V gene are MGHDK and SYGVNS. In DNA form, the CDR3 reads TGTGCCAGCAGTGCAGAACTAGCGGGTGAGACCCAGTACTTC. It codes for CASSAELAGETQYF. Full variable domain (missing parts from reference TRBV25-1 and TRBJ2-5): EADIYQTPRYLVIGTGKKITLECSQTMGHDKMYWYQQDPGMELHLIHYSYGVNSTEKGDLSSESTVSRIRTEHFPLTLESARPSHTSQYLCASSAELAGETQYFGPGTRLLVL.

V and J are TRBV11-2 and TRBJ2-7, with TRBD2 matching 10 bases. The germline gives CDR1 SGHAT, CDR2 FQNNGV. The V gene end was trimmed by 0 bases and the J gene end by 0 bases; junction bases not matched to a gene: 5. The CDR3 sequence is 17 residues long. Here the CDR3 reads CASSLDTSGVLSYEQYF. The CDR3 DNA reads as TGTGCCAGCAGCTTAGATACTAGCGGGGTTCTCTCCTACGAGCAGTACTTC.

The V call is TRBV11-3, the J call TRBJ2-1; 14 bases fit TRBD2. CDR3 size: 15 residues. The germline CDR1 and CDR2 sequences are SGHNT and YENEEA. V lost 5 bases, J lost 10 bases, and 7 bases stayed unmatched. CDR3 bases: TGTGCCAGCAGCGCCCGGACTAGCGGGGGGCGCGAGCAGTTCTTC. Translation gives CASSARTSGGREQFF.

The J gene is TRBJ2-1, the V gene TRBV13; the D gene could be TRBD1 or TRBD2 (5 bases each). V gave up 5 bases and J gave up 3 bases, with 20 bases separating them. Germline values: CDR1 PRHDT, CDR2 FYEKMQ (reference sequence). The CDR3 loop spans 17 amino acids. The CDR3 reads CASSETAGTDFYNEQFF. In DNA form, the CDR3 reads TGTGCCAGCAGCGAAACCGCCGGGACGGACTTCTACAATGAGCAGTTCTTC. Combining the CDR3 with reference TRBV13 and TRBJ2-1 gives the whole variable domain AAGVIQSPRHLIKEKRETATLKCYPIPRHDTVYWYQQGPGQDPQFLISFYEKMQSDKGSIPDRFSAQQFSDYHSELNMSSLELGDSALYFCASSETAGTDFYNEQFFGPGTRLTVL.

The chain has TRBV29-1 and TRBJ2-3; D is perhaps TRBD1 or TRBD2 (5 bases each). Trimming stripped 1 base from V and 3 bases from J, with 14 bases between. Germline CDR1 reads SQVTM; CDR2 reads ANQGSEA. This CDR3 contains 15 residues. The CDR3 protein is CSVEVNRDQTDTQYF. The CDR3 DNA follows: TGCAGCGTTGAAGTTAACCGGGACCAAACAGATACGCAGTATTTT.

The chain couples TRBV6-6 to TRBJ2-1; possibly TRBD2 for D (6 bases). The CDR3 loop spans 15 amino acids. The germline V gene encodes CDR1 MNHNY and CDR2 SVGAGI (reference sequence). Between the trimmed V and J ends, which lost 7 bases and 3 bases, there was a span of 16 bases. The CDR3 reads CASIGRLEGYNEQFF. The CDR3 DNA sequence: TGTGCCAGCATTGGTAGACTAGAGGGCTACAATGAGCAGTTCTTC.

CDR3 coding DNA: TGTGCCAGCAGCATACAGGGAGCTAATGAAAAACTGTTTTTT. This gives the protein CASSIQGANEKLFF. The chain couples TRBV7-6 to TRBJ1-4; D may be TRBD1 (6 bases). In germline, CDR1 is SGHVS, CDR2 FNYEAQ. CDR3 length equals 14 residues. Trimming took 5 bases from V and 3 from J, leaving 10 bases between them. Filled out from reference TRBV7-6 and TRBJ1-4, the complete variable domain reads GAGVSQSPRYKVTKRGQDVALRCDPISGHVSLYWYRQALGQGPEFLTYFNYEAQQDKSGLPNDRFSAERPEGSISTLTIQRTEQRDSAMYRCASSIQGANEKLFFGSGTQLSVL.

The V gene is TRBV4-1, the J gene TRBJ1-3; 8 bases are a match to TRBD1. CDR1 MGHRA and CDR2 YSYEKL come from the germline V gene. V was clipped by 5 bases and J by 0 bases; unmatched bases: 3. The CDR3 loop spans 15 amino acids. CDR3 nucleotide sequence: TGCGCCAGCAGCGCCGACAGGGGCTCTGGAAACACCATATATTTT. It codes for CASSADRGSGNTIYF.

The CDR3 DNA is TGCAGCGTTCTCCTACAGGGGGGAATCACTGAAGCTTTCTTT. Protein sequence: CSVLLQGGITEAFF. This sequence joins TRBV29-1 and TRBJ1-1, with 8 bases fitting TRBD1. The V gene end was trimmed by 5 bases and the J gene end by 4 bases; junction bases not matched to a gene: 9. This CDR3 is 14 amino acids long. The germline CDR1 and CDR2 sequences are SQVTM and ANQGSEA.

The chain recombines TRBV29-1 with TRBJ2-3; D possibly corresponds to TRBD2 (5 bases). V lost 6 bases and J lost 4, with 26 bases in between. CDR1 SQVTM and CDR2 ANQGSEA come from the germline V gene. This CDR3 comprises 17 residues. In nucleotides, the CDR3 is TGCAGCGTAGAAACGGACCGGGGAGATATTAATGCAGATACGCAGTATTTT. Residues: CSVETDRGDINADTQYF.

CDR3 amino acids: CASSQTVLSGEKLFF. The CDR3 DNA sequence: TGCGCCAGCAGTCAAACCGTCCTATCGGGGGAAAAACTGTTTTTT. This chain links TRBV23-1 with TRBJ1-4; D gene uncertain. TRBV23-1 is an ORF; its function is uncertain. V shed 2 bases and J shed 8 bases, with 15 bases lying between them. The CDR3 contains 15 residues.

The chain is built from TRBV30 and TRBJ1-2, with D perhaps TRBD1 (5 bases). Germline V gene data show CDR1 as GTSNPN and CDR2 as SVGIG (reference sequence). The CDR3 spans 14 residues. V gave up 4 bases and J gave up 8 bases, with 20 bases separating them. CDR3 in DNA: TGTGCCTGGACCTCAGGGAGACCCTCTACCGGCTACACCTTC. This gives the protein CAWTSGRPSTGYTF.

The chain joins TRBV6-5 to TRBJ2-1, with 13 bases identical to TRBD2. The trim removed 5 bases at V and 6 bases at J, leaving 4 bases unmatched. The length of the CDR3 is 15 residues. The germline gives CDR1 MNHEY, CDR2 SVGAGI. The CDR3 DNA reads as TGTGCCAGCAGTATACTAGCGGGAGGGGGCAATGAGCAGTTCTTC. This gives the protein CASSILAGGGNEQFF.

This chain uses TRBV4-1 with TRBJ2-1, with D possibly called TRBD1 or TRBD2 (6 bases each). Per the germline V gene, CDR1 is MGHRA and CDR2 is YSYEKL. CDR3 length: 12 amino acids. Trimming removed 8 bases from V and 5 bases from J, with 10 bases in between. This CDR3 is CASGGTNNEQFF. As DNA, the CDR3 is TGCGCCAGCGGGGGGACAAACAATGAGCAGTTCTTC.

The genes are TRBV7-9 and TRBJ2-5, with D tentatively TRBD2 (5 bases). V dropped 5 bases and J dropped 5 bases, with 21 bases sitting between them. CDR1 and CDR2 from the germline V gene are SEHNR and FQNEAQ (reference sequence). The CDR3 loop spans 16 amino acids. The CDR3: CASSPPAMREFETQYF. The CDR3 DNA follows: TGTGCCAGCAGCCCCCCAGCTATGAGGGAATTTGAGACCCAGTACTTC.

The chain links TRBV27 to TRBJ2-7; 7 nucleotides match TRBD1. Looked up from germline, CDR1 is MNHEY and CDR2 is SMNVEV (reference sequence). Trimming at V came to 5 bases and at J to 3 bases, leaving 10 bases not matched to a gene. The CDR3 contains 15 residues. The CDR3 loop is CASSLTGAWVYEQYF. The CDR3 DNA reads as TGTGCCAGCAGTCTAACAGGGGCCTGGGTCTACGAGCAGTACTTC.

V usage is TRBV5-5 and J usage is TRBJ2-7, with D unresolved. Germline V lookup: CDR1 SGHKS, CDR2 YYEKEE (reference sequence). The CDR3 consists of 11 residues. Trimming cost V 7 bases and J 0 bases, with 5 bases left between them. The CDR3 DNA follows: TGTGCCAGCGGCAGCTCCTACGAGCAGTACTTC. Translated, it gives CASGSSYEQYF.

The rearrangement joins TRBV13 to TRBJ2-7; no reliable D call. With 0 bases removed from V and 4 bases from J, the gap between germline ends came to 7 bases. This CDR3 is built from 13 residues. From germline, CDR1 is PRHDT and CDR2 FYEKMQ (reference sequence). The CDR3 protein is CASSLGGGYEQYF. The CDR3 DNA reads TGTGCCAGCAGCTTAGGCGGTGGGTACGAGCAGTACTTC.

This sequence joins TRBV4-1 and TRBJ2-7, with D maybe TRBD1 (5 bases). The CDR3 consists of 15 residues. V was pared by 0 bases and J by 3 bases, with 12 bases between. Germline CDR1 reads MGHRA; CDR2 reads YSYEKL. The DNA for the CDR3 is TGCGCCAGCAGCCAAGATCCCGGACAATACTACGAGCAGTACTTC. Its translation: CASSQDPGQYYEQYF.

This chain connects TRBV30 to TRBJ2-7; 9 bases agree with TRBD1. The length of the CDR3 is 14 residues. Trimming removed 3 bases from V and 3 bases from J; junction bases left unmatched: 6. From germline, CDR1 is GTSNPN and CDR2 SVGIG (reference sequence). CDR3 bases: TGTGCCTGGAGCTTCGGGACAGGGCACTACGAGCAGTACTTC. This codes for CAWSFGTGHYEQYF.

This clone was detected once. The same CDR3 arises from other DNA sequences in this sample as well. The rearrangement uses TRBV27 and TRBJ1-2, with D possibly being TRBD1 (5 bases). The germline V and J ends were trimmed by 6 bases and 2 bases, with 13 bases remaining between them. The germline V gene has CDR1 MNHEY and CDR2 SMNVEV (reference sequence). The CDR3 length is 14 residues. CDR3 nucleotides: TGTGCCAGCAGCCTTACAGGTCCCAACTATGGCTACACCTTC. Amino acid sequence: CASSLTGPNYGYTF.

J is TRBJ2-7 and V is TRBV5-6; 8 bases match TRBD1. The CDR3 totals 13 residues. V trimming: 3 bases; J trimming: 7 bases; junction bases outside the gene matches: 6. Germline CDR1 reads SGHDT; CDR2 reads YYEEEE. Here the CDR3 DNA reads TGTGCCAGCAGCTCTGGACAGGGCGGGGAGCAGTACTTC. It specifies CASSSGQGGEQYF.

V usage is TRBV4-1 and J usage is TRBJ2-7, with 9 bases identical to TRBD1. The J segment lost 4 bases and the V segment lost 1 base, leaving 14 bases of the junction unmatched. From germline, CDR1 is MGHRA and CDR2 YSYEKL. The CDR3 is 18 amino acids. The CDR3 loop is CASSQGDRVSLGGYEQYF. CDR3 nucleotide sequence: TGCGCCAGCAGCCAAGGGGACAGGGTTTCCCTCGGTGGGTACGAGCAGTACTTC.